This T cell receptor beta chain was sequenced in a study of blood T cell repertoires in COVID-19. The wider study: Material from acute and convalescent COVID-19 was sourced from the United States, Italy and Spain.

The protocol was immunoSEQ multiplex PCR, while the TCRdb copy is restricted to in-frame clones and leaves out a portion. This table has approximately 200,000 clones, about 87% appearing once. The germline V and J ends were trimmed by 1 base and 2 bases, with 12 bases remaining between them. CDR1 is MDHEN, CDR2 SYDVKM, per germline. The CDR3 has 15 amino acids. Enrolled through a virtual design, the participants were between about 18 and 100 years of age and came from some 26 US areas. This TCR was sampled from a man aged 25 to 40 who had recovered from COVID-19. Specimen: PBMCs or T cells enriched from blood (not recorded which). The chain has TRBV28 and TRBJ2-7; D unresolved. CDR3 protein: CASSLYGRPAYEQYF. Written as DNA, the CDR3 is TGTGCCAGCAGTTTATATGGGCGCCCCGCCTACGAGCAGTACTTC.